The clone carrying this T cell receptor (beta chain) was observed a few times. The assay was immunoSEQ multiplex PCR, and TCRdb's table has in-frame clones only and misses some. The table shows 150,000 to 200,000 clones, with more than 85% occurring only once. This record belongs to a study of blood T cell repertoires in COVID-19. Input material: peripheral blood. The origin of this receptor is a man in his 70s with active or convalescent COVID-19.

CDR3 sequence (DNA): TGTGCCAGCAGAGACGGACAGGGGGCCACCGGGGAGCTGTTTTTT. Amino acid sequence: CASRDGQGATGELFF. This chain links TRBV2 with TRBJ2-2; 11 nucleotides agree with TRBD1. V lost 6 bases to trimming and J lost 4 bases; unmatched junction nucleotides: 4. The germline gives CDR1 SNHLY, CDR2 FYNNEI. CDR3 length: 15 residues. The full variable domain, with the rest looked up from reference TRBV2 and TRBJ2-2, is EPEVTQTPSHQVTQMGQEVILRCVPISNHLYFYWYRQILGQKVEFLVSFYNNEISEKSEIFDDQFSVERPDGSNFTLKIRSTKLEDSAMYFCASRDGQGATGELFFGEGSRLTVL.